The entry below describes one TCR beta chain. TCRdb's table, derived via immunoSEQ multiplex PCR, lists solely in-frame clones and lacks some. There are 150,000 or so clones in the sample; roughly 78% occur only once, and approximately 16% lies in the top ten. These data come from a study of blood T cell repertoires in COVID-19. V gave up 7 bases and J gave up 3 bases, with 34 bases separating them. CDR3 length equals 20 residues. Germline V lookup: CDR1 SNHLY, CDR2 FYNNEI. The V gene is TRBV2, the J gene TRBJ2-7; tentative D call: TRBD1 (8 bases). The TCR originated in a human donor with acute or convalescent COVID-19. The donor label of this sample is uncertain. The specimen sequenced was peripheral blood. CDR3 sequence: CASTRGPGGGGQGANYEQYF. Written as DNA, the CDR3 is TGTGCCAGCACCCGAGGCCCCGGAGGGGGGGGGCAGGGGGCCAACTACGAGCAGTACTTC. Full variable domain (outside the CDR3, taken from reference TRBV2 and TRBJ2-7): EPEVTQTPSHQVTQMGQEVILRCVPISNHLYFYWYRQILGQKVEFLVSFYNNEISEKSEIFDDQFSVERPDGSNFTLKIRSTKLEDSAMYFCASTRGPGGGGQGANYEQYFGPGTRLTVT.